A single T cell receptor beta chain is shown here with its context. These data originate in a study of CD8 T cells in Susac syndrome. Study summary: The sequenced Susac syndrome patients comprised more than five with active disease and roughly eight in remission.

The diagnostic criteria were recently defined, and patients with Susac syndrome met them for definite or probable disease. Random hexamers were used to reverse transcribe roughly 0.45 to 1 ug of RNA. TCRdb re-derived calls from the immunoSEQ multiplex PCR reads in MiXCR, one entry per CDR3 protein. The sample has about 150,000 distinct CDR3 sequences; about 96% are singletons. The V gene end was trimmed by 2 bases and the J gene end by 2 bases; junction bases not matched to a gene: 3. The germline V gene encodes CDR1 KGHSH and CDR2 LQKENI. The CDR3 is made up of 15 amino acids. This clonotype was obtained from a human donor with Susac syndrome. The genes are TRBV18 and TRBJ1-1, with 9 bases fitting TRBD1. Sequencing input: CD4+ T cells from PBMCs. This CDR3 reads CASSPETGGNTEAFF. The CDR3 DNA reads as TGTGCCAGCTCACCAGAGACAGGGGGAAACACTGAAGCTTTCTTT.